What follows is one T cell receptor beta chain and its context. Deletions cut 0 bases from V and 4 bases from J, with 12 bases between. The CDR3 has 14 amino acids. The V gene's germline CDR1 is GTSNPN and CDR2 SVGIG (reference sequence). This sample is part of a study of blood T cell repertoires in COVID-19. The table came from immunoSEQ multiplex PCR; TCRdb's copy has only in-frame clones and leaves some out. The data contain around 300,000 clones, about nine tenths of them singletons. During active infection, Seattle patients enrolled and were then monitored through disease. The chain recombines TRBV30 with TRBJ2-5, with TRBD2 as a possible D gene (6 bases). The sequenced material came from peripheral blood. This sequence was found in a woman aged 25 to 39 with COVID-19, enrolled during active disease. The DNA of the CDR3 is TGTGCCTGGAGTGTGGCCCCCGGGGGAGAGACCCAGTACTTC. It specifies CAWSVAPGGETQYF. The variable domain in full, completed from reference TRBV30 and TRBJ2-5, reads SQTIHQWPATLVQPVGSPLSLECTVEGTSNPNLYWYRQAAGRGLQLLFYSVGIGQISSEVPQNLSASRPQDRQFILSSKKLLLSDSGFYLCAWSVAPGGETQYFGPGTRLLVL.